The present T cell receptor (beta chain) was sequenced within a study of beta chain features in type 1 diabetes. Points from the study as a whole: Within each of all four CD4+ subsets, Type 1 diabetes patients had TCRB CDR3s that were moderately but significantly shorter. Patients showed naive, central memory and Treg TCRB repertoires that appeared more similar than those of healthy donors.

The isolated RNA, all of it, was reverse transcribed, so expressed TCRB transcripts were what got sequenced. Only in-frame clones appear in the TCRdb table, and some are missing; sequencing was by immunoSEQ multiplex PCR. The sample lists a few hundred thousand clones; 14% were seen once. One heparinised draw, averaging roughly 0.12 L, was taken per donor. The authors sorted CD4+ naive, central memory, regulatory and stem cell-like memory cells via CD45RO/CCR7/CD25/CD127/CD95/CD27. Details on this clone: The target antigen is unknown.

This CDR3 region has 13 residues. Germline values: CDR1 SQVTM, CDR2 ANQGSEA. J was trimmed by 3 bases and V by 5 bases; bases with no gene match: 6. The clonotype originates from a man aged 25 to 40 with type 1 diabetes. The sample consisted of naive CD4+ T cells from blood. V usage is TRBV29-1 and J usage is TRBJ2-5; 7 bases align to TRBD1. The CDR3 coding sequence is TGCAGCGTTACCGGGACAGCAGAAGAGACCCAGTACTTC. Its protein is CSVTGTAEETQYF.